Listed below are T cell receptor beta chains from one sample, sequenced in a study of blood T cell repertoires in COVID-19. Assay used: immunoSEQ multiplex PCR; TCRdb lists only in-frame clones, some missing. The data contain a few hundred thousand clones, about 80% of them singletons. The material sequenced was PBMCs or T cells enriched from blood (not recorded which). These receptors were obtained from a woman aged 40 to 49 with acute COVID-19. The conserved cysteine and the conserved F or W are not part of the CDR3 here. The D gene is left open where the match is weak.

v_call: TRBV6-2/TRBV6-3; d_call: .; cdr3_aa: ASSYSGGNQPQH
v_call: TRBV28; d_call: .; cdr3_aa: ASSLLTSYGYT
v_call: TRBV12-2; d_call: .; cdr3_aa: ASRLVAATSGREVYEQY
v_call: TRBV3-1/TRBV3-2; d_call: .; cdr3_aa: ASSLKRRGIYIDTQY
v_call: TRBV2; d_call: TRBD1; cdr3_aa: ASRMDRASGNTIY
v_call: TRBV5-1; d_call: .; cdr3_aa: ASSVGTGHLYGYT
v_call: TRBV7-9; d_call: TRBD2; cdr3_aa: ASSKRGASTDTQY
v_call: TRBV19; d_call: TRBD1; cdr3_aa: ASSIGTGGYNEQF
v_call: TRBV5-1; d_call: TRBD2; cdr3_aa: ASSLGASGSYEQY
v_call: TRBV4-2; d_call: TRBD2; cdr3_aa: ASSNPSGNYNEQF
v_call: TRBV3-1/TRBV3-2; d_call: TRBD1; cdr3_aa: ASSQGQDRGALYGYT
v_call: TRBV7-9; d_call: .; cdr3_aa: ASSRASGEQF
v_call: TRBV15; d_call: .; cdr3_aa: ATSSPPINEQF